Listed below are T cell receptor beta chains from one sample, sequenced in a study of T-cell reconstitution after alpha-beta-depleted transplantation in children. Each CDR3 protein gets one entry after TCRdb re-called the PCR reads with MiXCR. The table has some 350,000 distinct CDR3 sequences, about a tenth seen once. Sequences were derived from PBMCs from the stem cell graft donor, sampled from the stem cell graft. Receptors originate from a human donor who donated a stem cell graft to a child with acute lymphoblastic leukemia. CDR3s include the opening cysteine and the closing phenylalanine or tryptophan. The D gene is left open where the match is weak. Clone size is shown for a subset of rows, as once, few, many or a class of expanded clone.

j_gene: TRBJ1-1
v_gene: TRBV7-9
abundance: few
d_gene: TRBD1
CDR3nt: TGTGCCAGCAGCCCCACAGGACAGGGGATGAACACTGAAGCTTTCTTT
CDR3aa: CASSPTGQGMNTEAFF

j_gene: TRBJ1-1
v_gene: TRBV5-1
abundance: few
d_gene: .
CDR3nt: TGCGCCAGCAGCAATGACCCGGCCCAGAACACTGAAGCTTTCTTT
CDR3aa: CASSNDPAQNTEAFF

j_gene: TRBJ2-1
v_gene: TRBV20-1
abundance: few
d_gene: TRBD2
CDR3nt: TGCAGTGCTAGGGACAGCGGGAGCTACAATGAGCAGTTCTTC
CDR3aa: CSARDSGSYNEQFF

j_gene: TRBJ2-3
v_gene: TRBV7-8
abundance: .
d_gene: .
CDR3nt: TGTGCCAGCAGGCTCGGGGCACCCTGGTCTAGCACAGATACGCAGTATTTT
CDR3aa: CASRLGAPWSSTDTQYF

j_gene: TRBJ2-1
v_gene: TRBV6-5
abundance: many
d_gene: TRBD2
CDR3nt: TGTGCCATCAGCTACTCGGGACTAGCGGGACTTTACAATGAGCAGTTCTTC
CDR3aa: CAISYSGLAGLYNEQFF

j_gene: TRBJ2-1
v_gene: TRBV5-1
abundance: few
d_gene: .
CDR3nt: TGCGCCAGCAGCTGGAGGGTAGGGGAGGTGAATGAGCAGTTCTTC
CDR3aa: CASSWRVGEVNEQFF

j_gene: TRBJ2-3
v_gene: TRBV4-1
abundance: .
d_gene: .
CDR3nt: TGCGCCAGCAGCCACCCGACAGGCCCAACCACAGATACGCAGTATTTT
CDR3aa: CASSHPTGPTTDTQYF

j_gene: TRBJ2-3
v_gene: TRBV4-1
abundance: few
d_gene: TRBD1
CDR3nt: TGCGCCAGCGGAACAGAACAGGGGCAAGATACGCAGTATTTT
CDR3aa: CASGTEQGQDTQYF

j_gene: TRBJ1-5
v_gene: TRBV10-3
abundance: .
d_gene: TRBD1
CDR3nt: TGTGCCATCAGTGAGTCGGGACAGGGGGCAAGCAATCAGCCCCAGCATTTT
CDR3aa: CAISESGQGASNQPQHF

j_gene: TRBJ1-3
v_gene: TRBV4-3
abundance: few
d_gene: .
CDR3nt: TGCGCCAGCAGCCAAGTTTTATGGGGGGACGACTCTGGAAACACCATATATTTT
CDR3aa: CASSQVLWGDDSGNTIYF

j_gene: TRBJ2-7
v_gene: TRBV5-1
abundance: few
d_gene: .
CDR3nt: TGCGCCAGCAGCTTGGATGACGGCCCCTACGAGCAGTACTTC
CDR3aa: CASSLDDGPYEQYF

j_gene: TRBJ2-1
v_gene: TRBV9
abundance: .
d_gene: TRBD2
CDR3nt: TGTGCCAGCAGCACGCCGGGGAGCGGGGCGGGACGGTACAATGAGCAGTTCTTC
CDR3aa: CASSTPGSGAGRYNEQFF

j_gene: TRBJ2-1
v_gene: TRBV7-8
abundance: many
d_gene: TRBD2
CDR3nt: TGTGCCAGCAGCACCCTGGCGGGGGGACCGTACAATGAGCAGTTCTTC
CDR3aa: CASSTLAGGPYNEQFF

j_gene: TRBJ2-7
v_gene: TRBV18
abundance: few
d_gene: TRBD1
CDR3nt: TGTGCCAGCTCACCGAGACGACCTGGGACAGGGGTCTACGAGCAGTACTTC
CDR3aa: CASSPRRPGTGVYEQYF

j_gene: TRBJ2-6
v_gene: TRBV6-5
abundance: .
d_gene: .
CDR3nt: TGTGCCAGCATTAGATCTGGGGCCAACGTCCTGACTTTC
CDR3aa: CASIRSGANVLTF

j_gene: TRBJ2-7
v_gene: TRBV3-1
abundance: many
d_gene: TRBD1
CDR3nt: TGTGCCAGCAGCCAAGCCCCAGGGGGTAGCTCCTACGAGCAGTACTTC
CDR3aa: CASSQAPGGSSYEQYF

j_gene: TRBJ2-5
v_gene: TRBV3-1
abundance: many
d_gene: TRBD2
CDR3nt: TGTGCCAGCAGCCAAGGGACTAGCGAAGAAGAGACCCAGTACTTC
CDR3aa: CASSQGTSEEETQYF

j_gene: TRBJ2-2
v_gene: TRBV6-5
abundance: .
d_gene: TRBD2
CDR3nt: TGTGCCAGCAGTTACTCGGGGGGGGTCCGCGGGGAGCTGTTTTTT
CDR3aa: CASSYSGGVRGELFF

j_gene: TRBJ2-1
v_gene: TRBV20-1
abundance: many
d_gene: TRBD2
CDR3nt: TGCAGTGCGAAACCGGGACTAGCGGTCTACAATGAGCAGTTCTTC
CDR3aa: CSAKPGLAVYNEQFF

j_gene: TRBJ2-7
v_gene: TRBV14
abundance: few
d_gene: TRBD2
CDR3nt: TGTGCCAGCAGCCCGTGGACTAGCGGGAGCGAGCAGTACTTC
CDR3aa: CASSPWTSGSEQYF

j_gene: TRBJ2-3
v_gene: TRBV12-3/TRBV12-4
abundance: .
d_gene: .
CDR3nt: TGTGCCAGCAGTTTAGTTCCACCAGATACGCAGTATTTT
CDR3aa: CASSLVPPDTQYF

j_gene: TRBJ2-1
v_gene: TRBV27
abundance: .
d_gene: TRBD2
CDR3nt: TGTGCCAGCAGTTTAAGTGCGGGAGAGAGGGGCAATGAGCAGTTCTTC
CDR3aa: CASSLSAGERGNEQFF

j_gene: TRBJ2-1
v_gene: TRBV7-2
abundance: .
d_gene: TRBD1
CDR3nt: TGTGCCAGCAGCCCCCGGACAGGATTAAGAGGCAATGAGCAGTTCTTC
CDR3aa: CASSPRTGLRGNEQFF

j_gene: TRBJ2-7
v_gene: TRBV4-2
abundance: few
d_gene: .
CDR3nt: TGTGCCAGCAGCCAAGCGGGTCTAGTCCCTAACGAGCAGTACTTC
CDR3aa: CASSQAGLVPNEQYF

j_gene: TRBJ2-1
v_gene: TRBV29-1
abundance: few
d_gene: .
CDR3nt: TGCAGCGTCGAGCCCTTAAGTATAAGCTCCTACAATGAGCAGTTCTTC
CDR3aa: CSVEPLSISSYNEQFF

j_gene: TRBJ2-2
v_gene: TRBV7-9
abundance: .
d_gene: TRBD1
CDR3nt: TGTGCCAGCAGCTTACTGGGACAGGGTGTCACCGGGGAGCTGTTTTTT
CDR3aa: CASSLLGQGVTGELFF

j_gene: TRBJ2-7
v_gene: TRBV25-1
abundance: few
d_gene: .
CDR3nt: TGTGCCAGCGTCGGGGTGGGGGAGCAGTACTTC
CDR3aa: CASVGVGEQYF

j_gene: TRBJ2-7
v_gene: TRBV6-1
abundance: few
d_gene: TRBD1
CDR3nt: TGTGCCAGCAGTGGGGGGACAGGGGGATCCCTGTCCTACGAGCAGTACTTC
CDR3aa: CASSGGTGGSLSYEQYF